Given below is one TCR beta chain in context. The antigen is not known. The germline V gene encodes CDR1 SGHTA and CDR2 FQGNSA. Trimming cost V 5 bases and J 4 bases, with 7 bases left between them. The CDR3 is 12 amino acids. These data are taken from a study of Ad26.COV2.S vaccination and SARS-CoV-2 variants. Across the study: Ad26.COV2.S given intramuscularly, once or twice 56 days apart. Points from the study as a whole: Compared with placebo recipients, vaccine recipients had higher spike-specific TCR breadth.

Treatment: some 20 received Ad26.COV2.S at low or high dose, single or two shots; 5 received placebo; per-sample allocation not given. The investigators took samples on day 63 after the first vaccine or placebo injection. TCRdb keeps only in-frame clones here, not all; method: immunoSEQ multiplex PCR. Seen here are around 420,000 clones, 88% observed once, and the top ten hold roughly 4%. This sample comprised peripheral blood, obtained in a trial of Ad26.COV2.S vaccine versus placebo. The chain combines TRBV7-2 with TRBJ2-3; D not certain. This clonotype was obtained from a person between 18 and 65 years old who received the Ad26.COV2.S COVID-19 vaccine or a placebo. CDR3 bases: TGTGCCAGCAGCCCCCCATCAGATACGCAGTATTTT. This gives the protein CASSPPSDTQYF.